The 32 T cell receptor beta chains given below trace back to one sample, sequenced in a study of shared clonotypes between healthy human individuals. Profiled with immunoSEQ multiplex PCR; TCRdb holds only in-frame clones, not every one. The sample includes around 2.5 million clones, over 85% of them seen just once. The sequencing input was naive CD4+ T cells from PBMCs. Subset noted: CD45RA+ positively selected. The receptors shown here come from a man aged 18-30 years in good health. Some clones in this sample may be carry-over from other donors' samples.

J is TRBJ1-5 and V is TRBV6-9; weak D call: TRBD1 (5 bases). This CDR3 comprises 14 residues. Trimming removed 6 bases at V and 6 bases at J, with 15 bases between. Germline V gene data show CDR1 as MNHGY and CDR2 as SVAAGI. CDR3 protein: CASRPGRTGQPQHF. CDR3 in DNA: TGTGCCAGCAGGCCAGGGAGGACGGGTCAGCCCCAGCATTTT.

The CDR3 sequence is CASSLAGTGTNTIYF. The DNA for the CDR3 is TGCGCCAGCAGCCTCGCCGGGACAGGGACCAACACCATATATTTT. The chain joins TRBV5-1 to TRBJ1-3; 9 bases agree with TRBD1. J was trimmed by 7 bases and V by 4 bases; bases with no gene match: 9. Looked up from germline, CDR1 is SGHRS and CDR2 is YFSETQ. The CDR3 consists of 15 residues.

The chain carries TRBV2 and TRBJ2-5; D unclear. The V and J ends lost 2 bases and 4 bases respectively, with 14 bases between them. The CDR3 has 15 residues. Germline V lookup: CDR1 SNHLY, CDR2 FYNNEI. The CDR3 region is CASSESQVVRETQYF. In DNA, the CDR3 is TGTGCCAGCAGTGAAAGCCAGGTAGTTCGAGAGACCCAGTACTTC. Variable domain in full (rest from reference TRBV2 and TRBJ2-5): EPEVTQTPSHQVTQMGQEVILRCVPISNHLYFYWYRQILGQKVEFLVSFYNNEISEKSEIFDDQFSVERPDGSNFTLKIRSTKLEDSAMYFCASSESQVVRETQYFGPGTRLLVL.

This rearrangement joins TRBV28 to TRBJ1-3, with D uncertain. The V gene's germline CDR1 is MDHEN and CDR2 SYDVKM. Trimming left V 3 bases short and J 4 bases short, with 13 bases between. The CDR3 length is 15 residues. The CDR3 sequence: CASSLFRTVGNTIYF. In DNA form, the CDR3 reads TGTGCCAGCAGTTTGTTCAGGACGGTAGGAAACACCATATATTTT. Full variable domain (outside the CDR3, taken from reference TRBV28 and TRBJ1-3): DVKVTQSSRYLVKRTGEKVFLECVQDMDHENMFWYRQDPGLGLRLIYFSYDVKMKEKGDIPEGYSVSREKKERFSLILESASTNQTSMYLCASSLFRTVGNTIYFGEGSWLTVV.

The rearrangement links TRBV6-1 to TRBJ2-1; the D is unclear. V lost 2 bases, J lost 0 bases, and 5 bases lay in between. The CDR3 extends over 14 amino acids. Germline CDR1 reads MNHNS; CDR2 reads SASEGT. CDR3 DNA sequence: TGTGCCAGCAGTGAATTGAGCTCCTACAATGAGCAGTTCTTC. It yields the protein CASSELSSYNEQFF.

This clone was found once. The chain is built from TRBV6-4 and TRBJ1-1, with 8 nucleotides matching TRBD1. Unmatched junction bases numbered 19, after V lost 6 bases and J lost 1 base. From germline, CDR1 is MRHNA and CDR2 SNTAGT. This CDR3 region has 19 residues. The CDR3 DNA reads as TGTGCCAGCAGCCTCACCCCAATAGACAGGGGTCTTCCGAACACTGAAGCTTTCTTT. The encoded protein is CASSLTPIDRGLPNTEAFF.

The chain couples TRBV21-1 to TRBJ1-5; the listed D gene, TRBD1, was not tested against the DNA. TRBV21-1 is recorded as a pseudogene. The CDR3 contains 15 residues. The CDR3 DNA sequence: TGTGCCAGCAGCAAAGAAGGGGCCAGCAATCAGCCCCAGCATTTT. Protein sequence: CASSKEGASNQPQHF.

This chain uses TRBV6-5 with TRBJ2-7, with D possibly being TRBD2 (5 bases). The CDR3 is 15 amino acids. V was pared by 4 bases and J by 2 bases, with 15 bases between. Germline values: CDR1 MNHEY, CDR2 SVGAGI. CDR3 residues: CASSSLGLGTYEQYF. The CDR3, as DNA: TGTGCCAGCAGTTCCCTCGGGCTCGGGACCTACGAGCAGTACTTC.

J is TRBJ1-5 and V is TRBV4-3, with 8 bases fitting TRBD1. CDR3 length: 16 amino acids. CDR1 is LGHNA, CDR2 YSLEER, per germline. V lost 5 bases to trimming and J lost 3 bases; unmatched junction nucleotides: 9. The CDR3 protein is CASSASGQGANQPQHF. The CDR3 DNA is TGCGCCAGCAGCGCTAGCGGACAGGGAGCCAATCAGCCCCAGCATTTT.

The V gene is TRBV28, the J gene TRBJ2-7, with 8 positions matching TRBD2. The CDR3 length is 14 residues. The V segment lost 5 bases and the J segment 6 bases; nucleotides outside the gene matches: 9. Germline CDR1 is MDHEN and CDR2 is SYDVKM. The CDR3 loop reads CASSPPGGASEQYF. The CDR3 bases are TGTGCCAGCAGTCCCCCGGGGGGGGCGAGCGAGCAGTACTTC.

This clone was detected only a few times. J is TRBJ1-4 and V is TRBV19; D possibly corresponds to TRBD1 (6 bases). The germline V gene has CDR1 LNHDA and CDR2 SQIVND (reference sequence). The V and J ends lost 10 bases and 8 bases respectively, with 17 bases between them. CDR3 length: 13 residues. CDR3 protein: CATIGQQTEKLFF. CDR3 sequence (DNA): TGTGCCACCATCGGACAGCAAACGGAAAAACTGTTTTTT.

The genes are TRBV10-3 and TRBJ2-2; TRBD1 or TRBD2 may be the D gene (5 bases each). Germline CDR1 is ENHRY and CDR2 is SYGVKD. The CDR3 contains 13 residues. The V gene lost 9 bases and the J gene lost 1 base, with 9 bases spanning the gap. CDR3 sequence: CAISRGNTGELFF. CDR3 coding DNA: TGTGCCATTTCGAGGGGGAACACCGGGGAGCTGTTTTTT.

This chain uses TRBV23-1 with TRBJ2-1; D is unresolved. TRBV23-1 is an open reading frame, and its role is uncertain. Trimming shortened V by 7 bases and J by 0 bases, and 22 bases separated the two germline ends. The CDR3 has 18 residues. CDR3 residues: CASTQTTRLPSSYNEQFF. The CDR3 DNA reads TGCGCCAGCACACAAACGACCAGGCTCCCCAGCTCCTACAATGAGCAGTTCTTC.

This sequence joins TRBV15 and TRBJ2-7; D may be TRBD1 (6 bases). V was pared by 3 bases and J by 0 bases, with 6 bases between. CDR1 LNHNV and CDR2 YYDKDF come from the germline V gene (reference sequence). The CDR3 is made up of 13 amino acids. The CDR3 is CATSSRGSYEQYF. The CDR3 DNA follows: TGTGCCACCAGCAGCAGGGGCTCCTACGAGCAGTACTTC.

The chain combines TRBV5-6 with TRBJ1-1; D is uncertain. Per the germline V gene, CDR1 is SGHDT and CDR2 is YYEEEE. This CDR3 region has 15 residues. V was pared by 0 bases and J by 1 base, with 10 bases between. The DNA for the CDR3 is TGTGCCAGCAGCTTGGGATCGGGATGGAACACTGAAGCTTTCTTT. Translation gives CASSLGSGWNTEAFF.

The chain recombines TRBV5-1 with TRBJ2-7; TRBD2 matches 10 bases. Germline V CDR1 and CDR2: SGHRS, YFSETQ. CDR3 length: 16 amino acids. V trimming: 4 bases; J trimming: 1 base; junction bases outside the gene matches: 8. Here the CDR3 DNA reads TGCGCCAGCAGCACGCTCACTAGCGGGAATTCCTACGAGCAGTACTTC. It yields the protein CASSTLTSGNSYEQYF.

The rearrangement links TRBV7-3 to TRBJ1-2, with D tentatively TRBD1 (6 bases). The ends were cut back, 4 bases at V and 2 bases at J, with 11 bases in the middle. This CDR3 is 14 amino acids long. Germline V CDR1 and CDR2: SGHTA, FQGTGA. In nucleotides, the CDR3 is TGTGCCAGCAGCTCCATAACAGGGAACTATGGCTACACCTTC. Translating gives CASSSITGNYGYTF.

V and J are TRBV30 and TRBJ1-2, with TRBD1 matching 7 bases. Germline values: CDR1 GTSNPN, CDR2 SVGIG (reference sequence). V lost 2 bases and J lost 8; bases outside the gene matches: 8. The CDR3 totals 13 residues. The CDR3 region is CAWSKGQGVGYTF. The CDR3 DNA is TGTGCCTGGAGTAAGGGGCAGGGGGTAGGCTACACCTTC.

This sequence joins TRBV30 and TRBJ2-1; the D gene is possibly TRBD2 (7 bases). Trimming left V 1 base short and J 8 bases short, with 9 bases between. This CDR3 contains 12 residues. Germline values: CDR1 GTSNPN, CDR2 SVGIG (reference sequence). The CDR3 sequence is CAWSAGGYEQFF. The CDR3 DNA reads TGTGCCTGGAGTGCGGGGGGCTATGAGCAGTTCTTC.

The V gene is TRBV6-5, the J gene TRBJ1-2; D gene ambiguous. The CDR3 is 14 amino acids. The V and J ends lost 8 bases and 7 bases respectively, with 20 bases between them. From germline, CDR1 is MNHEY and CDR2 SVGAGI. The CDR3 region is CASSLDGRVSGYTF. The CDR3, as DNA: TGTGCCAGCTCCTTGGATGGGAGGGTTAGTGGCTACACCTTC.

This clone was recorded only once. This sequence joins TRBV6-1 and TRBJ2-1; perhaps TRBD1 as D (6 bases). The germline V gene encodes CDR1 MNHNS and CDR2 SASEGT. Between the trimmed V and J ends, which lost 7 bases and 2 bases, there was a span of 15 bases. The CDR3 has 15 residues. CDR3 residues: CASKQGPLTYNEQFF. CDR3 DNA: TGTGCCAGCAAACAGGGCCCTCTGACCTACAATGAGCAGTTCTTC.

This chain links TRBV19 with TRBJ2-7; perhaps TRBD2 as D (6 bases). The CDR3 loop spans 16 amino acids. Germline CDR1 reads LNHDA; CDR2 reads SQIVND (reference sequence). Trimming shortened V by 2 bases and J by 3 bases, and 17 bases separated the two germline ends. Here the CDR3 DNA reads TGTGCCAGTAGTATACGTCGGGACTTCACGGACTACGAGCAGTACTTC. This sequence encodes CASSIRRDFTDYEQYF. The full variable domain, in which reference TRBV19 and TRBJ2-7 provide the parts outside the CDR3, is DGGITQSPKYLFRKEGQNVTLSCEQNLNHDAMYWYRQDPGQGLRLIYYSQIVNDFQKGDIAEGYSVSREKKESFPLTVTSAQKNPTAFYLCASSIRRDFTDYEQYFGPGTRLTVT.

This sequence joins TRBV19 and TRBJ2-3; no clear D. This CDR3 comprises 16 residues. Germline assignment: CDR1 LNHDA and CDR2 SQIVND (reference sequence). V dropped 3 bases and J dropped 1 base, with 14 bases sitting between them. CDR3 DNA: TGTGCCAGTAGTATCGGTGGGGTGGGCCGCACAGATACGCAGTATTTT. It codes for CASSIGGVGRTDTQYF.

Notes on this clone: Other DNA sequences from this sample encode an identical CDR3 as well. The chain uses TRBV28 and TRBJ2-7; D is tentatively TRBD1 or TRBD2 (6 bases each). Germline-derived CDR1 and CDR2 are MDHEN and SYDVKM. V was cut by 3 bases and J by 0 bases, with 9 bases left in between. The CDR3 covers 14 residues. The CDR3 loop reads CASSLGGSSYEQYF. CDR3 nucleotide sequence: TGTGCCAGCAGTTTGGGGGGCAGCTCCTACGAGCAGTACTTC.

The chain couples TRBV28 to TRBJ1-6; D unclear. V was pared by 4 bases and J by 10 bases, with 17 bases between. In germline, CDR1 is MDHEN, CDR2 SYDVKM. This CDR3 is built from 15 residues. CDR3 bases: TGTGCCAGCAGTTCGGGAGGAGCGGGGAGCTCACCCCTCCACTTT. It codes for CASSSGGAGSSPLHF.

This clone has only one observation. The chain joins TRBV4-3 to TRBJ1-3, with D perhaps matching TRBD1 (6 bases). Germline CDR1 reads LGHNA; CDR2 reads YSLEER. V gave up 4 bases and J gave up 0 bases, with 13 bases separating them. The CDR3 extends over 16 amino acids. The CDR3 is CASSPQGSTSGNTIYF. The CDR3 DNA reads TGCGCCAGCAGCCCGCAGGGGTCTACCTCTGGAAACACCATATATTTT.

The genes are TRBV5-1 and TRBJ1-3, with D uncertain. Germline V gene lookup returns CDR1 SGHRS and CDR2 YFSETQ. V dropped 0 bases and J dropped 0 bases, with 7 bases sitting between them. The CDR3 runs 15 residues. The CDR3 is CASSLARTSGNTIYF. The CDR3 DNA is TGCGCCAGCAGCTTGGCTCGGACCTCTGGAAACACCATATATTTT.

Note on this clone: Other DNA sequences in the same sample also yield this CDR3. V gene TRBV18 combines with J gene TRBJ2-2; 7 positions agree with TRBD2. Losses at the gene ends were 3 bases for V and 5 bases for J; bases not matched to a gene: 3. Germline lookup yields CDR1 KGHSH and CDR2 LQKENI. The CDR3 is 14 amino acids. The CDR3 nucleotides are TGTGCCAGCTCACCCCCAGCGGGAACCGGGGAGCTGTTTTTT. Its translation is CASSPPAGTGELFF.

This clone occurred once. The chain joins TRBV2 to TRBJ2-5, with TRBD1 as a possible D gene (6 bases). The germline V and J ends were trimmed by 5 bases and 5 bases, with 15 bases remaining between them. The CDR3 sequence is 14 residues long. The germline CDR1 and CDR2 sequences are SNHLY and FYNNEI. CDR3 in amino acids: CASSPRSGEETQYF. In DNA, the CDR3 is TGTGCCAGCAGTCCAAGGTCAGGGGAGGAGACCCAGTACTTC.

The CDR3 loop is CASSAVTAITDTQYF. CDR3 coding DNA: TGTGCCAGCAGTGCCGTTACTGCCATCACAGATACGCAGTATTTT. This chain joins TRBV27 and TRBJ2-3, with no clear D. Trimming removed 5 bases from V and 2 bases from J, with 14 bases in between. Germline CDR1 MNHEY, CDR2 SMNVEV (reference sequence). This CDR3 contains 15 residues.

The chain carries TRBV7-7 and TRBJ2-2; D not certain. Trimming stripped 6 bases from V and 1 base from J, with 6 bases between. The CDR3 contains 13 residues. Looked up from germline, CDR1 is SSHAT and CDR2 is FNYEAQ (reference sequence). In DNA, the CDR3 is TGTGCCAGCAGTCCTCAGAACACCGGGGAGCTGTTTTTT. Its protein is CASSPQNTGELFF.

For this clone: Other DNA sequences of this sample code for an identical CDR3. The chain couples TRBV15 to TRBJ2-3; no reliable D call. The CDR3 runs 13 residues. CDR1 and CDR2 from the germline V gene are LNHNV and YYDKDF (reference sequence). V gave up 0 bases and J gave up 4 bases, with 5 bases separating them. The DNA for the CDR3 is TGTGCCACCAGCAGAGATGGGGCAGATACGCAGTATTTT. Translated: CATSRDGADTQYF.